One and the same sample provided the 4 T cell receptor beta chains below, sequenced in a study of cytomegalovirus exposure and HLA in healthy donors. TCRdb's table, derived via immunoSEQ multiplex PCR, lists solely in-frame clones and lacks some. The data contain hundreds of thousands of clones, roughly 89% of them singletons. The sample taken for sequencing was PBMCs. The receptors were gathered from a woman between 18 and 29 years old in good health and CMV-seronegative.

The V gene is TRBV14, the J gene TRBJ2-7, with 12 nucleotides matching TRBD2. The ends lost 5 bases at V and 3 bases at J; junction bases unmatched: 8. CDR3 length: 16 residues. In germline, CDR1 is SGHDN, CDR2 FVKESK. CDR3 protein: CASSYGLAGTRYEQYF. CDR3 sequence (DNA): TGTGCCAGCAGCTACGGACTAGCGGGGACCCGCTACGAGCAGTACTTC.

The chain links TRBV6-5 to TRBJ2-1; 7 bases fit TRBD2. CDR1 and CDR2 (germline): MNHEY, SVGAGI. The CDR3 sequence is 15 residues long. V lost 2 bases to trimming and J lost 4 bases; unmatched junction nucleotides: 5. CDR3 loop: CASSYVGGAYNEQFF. The CDR3 region has the DNA TGTGCCAGCAGTTACGTGGGAGGGGCATACAATGAGCAGTTCTTC.

The genes are TRBV6-5 and TRBJ2-5; TRBD1 aligns across 7 bases. CDR3 length: 14 amino acids. Germline assignment: CDR1 MNHEY and CDR2 SVGAGI. Trimming took 5 bases from V and 1 from J; bases not matched to a gene: 4. Written as DNA, the CDR3 is TGTGCCAGCAGTGAGTGGGACAGCCAAGAGACCCAGTACTTC. This gives the protein CASSEWDSQETQYF.

The rearrangement joins TRBV7-9 to TRBJ2-5, with D possibly TRBD1 on 7 matching bases. V gave up 5 bases and J gave up 3 bases, with 19 bases separating them. The CDR3 is 16 residues long. Germline V CDR1 and CDR2: SEHNR, FQNEAQ (reference sequence). The CDR3 spells CASSRPYRGGEETQYF. The CDR3 nucleotides read TGTGCCAGCAGCCGCCCTTACAGGGGCGGGGAAGAGACCCAGTACTTC.